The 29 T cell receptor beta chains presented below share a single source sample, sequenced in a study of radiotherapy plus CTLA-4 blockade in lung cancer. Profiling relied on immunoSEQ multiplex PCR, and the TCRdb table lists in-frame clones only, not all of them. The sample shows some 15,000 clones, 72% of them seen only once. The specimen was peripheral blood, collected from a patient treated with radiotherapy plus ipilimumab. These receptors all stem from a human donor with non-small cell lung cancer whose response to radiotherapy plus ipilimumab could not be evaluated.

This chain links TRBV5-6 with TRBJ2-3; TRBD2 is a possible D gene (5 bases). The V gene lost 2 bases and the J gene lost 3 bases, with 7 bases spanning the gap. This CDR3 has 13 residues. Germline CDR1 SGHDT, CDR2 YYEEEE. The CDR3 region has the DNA TGTGCCAGCAGCTTCCGGGATACAGATACGCAGTATTTT. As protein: CASSFRDTDTQYF.

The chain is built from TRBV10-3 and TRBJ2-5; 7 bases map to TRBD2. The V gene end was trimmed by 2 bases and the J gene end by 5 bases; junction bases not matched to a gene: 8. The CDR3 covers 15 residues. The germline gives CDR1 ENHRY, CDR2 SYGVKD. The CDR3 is CAISETGMGGETQYF. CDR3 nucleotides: TGTGCCATCAGTGAGACCGGGATGGGAGGGGAGACCCAGTACTTC.

CDR3 nucleotide sequence: TGTGCCAGCAGCAGACAGGGTTACAATGAGCAGTTCTTC. It translates to CASSRQGYNEQFF. The V and J genes are TRBV2 and TRBJ2-1, with 7 positions matching TRBD1. The germline V gene encodes CDR1 SNHLY and CDR2 FYNNEI. The CDR3 is 13 amino acids. V gave up 6 bases and J gave up 4 bases; unmatched junction bases: 3.

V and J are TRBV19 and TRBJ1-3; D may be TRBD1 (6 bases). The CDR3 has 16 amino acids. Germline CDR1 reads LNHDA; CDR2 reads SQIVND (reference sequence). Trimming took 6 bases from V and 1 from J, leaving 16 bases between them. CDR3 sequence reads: CASSRAGVDSGNTIYF. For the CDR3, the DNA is TGTGCCAGTAGCCGGGCAGGGGTCGATTCTGGAAACACCATATATTTT.

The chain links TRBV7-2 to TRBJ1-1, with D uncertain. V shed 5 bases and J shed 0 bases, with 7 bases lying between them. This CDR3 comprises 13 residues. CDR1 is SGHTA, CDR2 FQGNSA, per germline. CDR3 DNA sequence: TGTGCCAGCAGCCCGAACATGAACACTGAAGCTTTCTTT. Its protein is CASSPNMNTEAFF.

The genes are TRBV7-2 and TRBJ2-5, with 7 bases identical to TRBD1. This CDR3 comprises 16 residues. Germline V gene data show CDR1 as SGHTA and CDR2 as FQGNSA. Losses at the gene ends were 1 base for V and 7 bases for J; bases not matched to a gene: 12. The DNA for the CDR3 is TGTGCCAGCAGCTTAGGTGCAGGGGGTGGTTCGGGGACCCAGTACTTC. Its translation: CASSLGAGGGSGTQYF.

CDR3 DNA: TGCGCCAGCAGCAGAGTGGGGGGGAACACTGAAGCTTTCTTT. This codes for CASSRVGGNTEAFF. The chain uses TRBV5-1 and TRBJ1-1; TRBD1 might be the D (5 bases). Germline CDR1 SGHRS, CDR2 YFSETQ. Trimming left V 4 bases short and J 1 base short, with 11 bases between. The CDR3 runs 14 residues.

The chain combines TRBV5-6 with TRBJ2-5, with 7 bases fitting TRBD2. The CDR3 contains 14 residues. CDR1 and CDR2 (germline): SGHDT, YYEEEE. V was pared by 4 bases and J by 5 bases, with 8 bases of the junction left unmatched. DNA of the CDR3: TGTGCCAGCAGCCTACGACTAGCTGGGGAGACCCAGTACTTC. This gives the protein CASSLRLAGETQYF.

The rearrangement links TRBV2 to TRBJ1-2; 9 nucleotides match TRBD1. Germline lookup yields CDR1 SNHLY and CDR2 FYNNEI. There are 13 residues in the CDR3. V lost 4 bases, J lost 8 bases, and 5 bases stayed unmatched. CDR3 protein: CASSVGTGKGYTF. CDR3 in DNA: TGTGCCAGCAGTGTTGGGACAGGGAAAGGCTACACCTTC.

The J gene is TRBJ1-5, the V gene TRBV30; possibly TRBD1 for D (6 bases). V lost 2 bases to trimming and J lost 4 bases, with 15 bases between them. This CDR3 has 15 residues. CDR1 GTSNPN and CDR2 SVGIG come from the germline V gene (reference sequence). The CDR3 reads CAWSPPTGRNQPQHF. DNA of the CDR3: TGTGCCTGGAGTCCCCCCACAGGGAGAAATCAGCCCCAGCATTTT.

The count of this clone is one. CDR3 sequence (DNA): TGTGCCAGCAGTTTAGGGGGGGATGGGCGGACTGAAGCTTTCTTT. Its translation is CASSLGGDGRTEAFF. V and J are TRBV27 and TRBJ1-1; possibly TRBD1 for D (5 bases). In germline, CDR1 is MNHEY, CDR2 SMNVEV (reference sequence). The ends were cut back, 2 bases at V and 5 bases at J, with 15 bases in the middle. The CDR3 runs to 15 residues.

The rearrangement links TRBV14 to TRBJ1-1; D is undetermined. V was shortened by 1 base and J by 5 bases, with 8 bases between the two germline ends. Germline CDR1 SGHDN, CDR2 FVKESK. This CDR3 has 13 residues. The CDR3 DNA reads TGTGCCAGCAGCCAAGTTCGGTGGACTGAAGCTTTCTTT. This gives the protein CASSQVRWTEAFF.

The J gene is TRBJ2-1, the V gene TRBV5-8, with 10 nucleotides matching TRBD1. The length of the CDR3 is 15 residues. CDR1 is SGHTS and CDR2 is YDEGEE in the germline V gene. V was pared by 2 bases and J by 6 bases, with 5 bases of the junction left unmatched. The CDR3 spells CASSLGTGVPNEQFF. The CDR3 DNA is TGTGCCAGCAGCTTAGGGACAGGGGTCCCCAATGAGCAGTTCTTC.

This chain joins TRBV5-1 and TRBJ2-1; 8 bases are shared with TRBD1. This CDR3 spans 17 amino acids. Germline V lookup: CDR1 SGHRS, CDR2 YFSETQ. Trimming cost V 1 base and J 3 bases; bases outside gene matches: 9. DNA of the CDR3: TGCGCCAGCAGCTTGACCCCAGGGGGCGGTATCTACAATGAGCAGTTCTTC. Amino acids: CASSLTPGGGIYNEQFF.

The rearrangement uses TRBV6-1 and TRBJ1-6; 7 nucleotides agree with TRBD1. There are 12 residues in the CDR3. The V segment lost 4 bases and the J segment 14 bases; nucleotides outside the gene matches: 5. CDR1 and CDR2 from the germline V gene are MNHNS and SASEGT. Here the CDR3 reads CASSGETGTLHF. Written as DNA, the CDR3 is TGTGCCAGCAGTGGCGAGACAGGGACCCTCCACTTT.

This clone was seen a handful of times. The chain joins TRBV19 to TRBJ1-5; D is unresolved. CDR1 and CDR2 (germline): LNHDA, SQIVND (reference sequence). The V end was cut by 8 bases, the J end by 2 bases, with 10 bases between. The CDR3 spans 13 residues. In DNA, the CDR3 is TGTGCCAGTTGGACCGGGGGCAATCAGCCCCAGCATTTT. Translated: CASWTGGNQPQHF. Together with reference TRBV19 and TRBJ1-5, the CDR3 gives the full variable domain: DGGITQSPKYLFRKEGQNVTLSCEQNLNHDAMYWYRQDPGQGLRLIYYSQIVNDFQKGDIAEGYSVSREKKESFPLTVTSAQKNPTAFYLCASWTGGNQPQHFGDGTRLSIL.

DNA of the CDR3: TGTGCCAGCAGCTTGACAGGGGAAACTGAAGCTTTCTTT. Encoded protein: CASSLTGETEAFF. The gene calls are TRBV7-9 and TRBJ1-1; 8 bases are a match to TRBD1. This CDR3 has 13 residues. Losses at the gene ends were 3 bases for V and 5 bases for J; bases not matched to a gene: 2. Germline V gene data show CDR1 as SEHNR and CDR2 as FQNEAQ (reference sequence).

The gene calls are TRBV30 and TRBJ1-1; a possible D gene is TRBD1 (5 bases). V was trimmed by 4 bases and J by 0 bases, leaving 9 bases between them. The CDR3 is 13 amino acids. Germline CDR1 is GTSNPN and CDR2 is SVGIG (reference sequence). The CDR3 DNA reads TGTGCCTGGATGGGAGGGGTGAACACTGAAGCTTTCTTT. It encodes CAWMGGVNTEAFF.

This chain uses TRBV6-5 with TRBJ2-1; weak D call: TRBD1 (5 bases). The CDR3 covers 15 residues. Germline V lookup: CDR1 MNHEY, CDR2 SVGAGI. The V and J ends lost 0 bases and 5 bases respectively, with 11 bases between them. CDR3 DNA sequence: TGTGCCAGCAGTTACTCGAGACCAGGGAACAATGAGCAGTTCTTC. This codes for CASSYSRPGNNEQFF.

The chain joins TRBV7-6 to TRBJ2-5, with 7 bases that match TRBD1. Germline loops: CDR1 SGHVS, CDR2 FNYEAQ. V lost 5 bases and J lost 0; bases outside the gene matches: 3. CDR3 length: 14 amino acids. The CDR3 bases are TGTGCCAGCAGCCGGGACAGAAACCAAGAGACCCAGTACTTC. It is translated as CASSRDRNQETQYF.

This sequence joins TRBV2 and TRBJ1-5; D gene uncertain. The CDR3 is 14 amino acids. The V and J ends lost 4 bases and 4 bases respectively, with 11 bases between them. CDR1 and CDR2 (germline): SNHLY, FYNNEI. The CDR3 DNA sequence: TGTGCCAGCAGTGGAGACACGAAAAATCAGCCCCAGCATTTT. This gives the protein CASSGDTKNQPQHF.

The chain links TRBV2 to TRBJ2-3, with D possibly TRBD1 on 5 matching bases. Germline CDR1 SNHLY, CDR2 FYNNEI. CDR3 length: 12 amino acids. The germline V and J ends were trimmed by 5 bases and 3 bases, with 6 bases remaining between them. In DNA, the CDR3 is TGTGCCAGCAGTCAGGGTACAGATACGCAGTATTTT. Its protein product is CASSQGTDTQYF. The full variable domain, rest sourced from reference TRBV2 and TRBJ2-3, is EPEVTQTPSHQVTQMGQEVILRCVPISNHLYFYWYRQILGQKVEFLVSFYNNEISEKSEIFDDQFSVERPDGSNFTLKIRSTKLEDSAMYFCASSQGTDTQYFGPGTRLTVL.

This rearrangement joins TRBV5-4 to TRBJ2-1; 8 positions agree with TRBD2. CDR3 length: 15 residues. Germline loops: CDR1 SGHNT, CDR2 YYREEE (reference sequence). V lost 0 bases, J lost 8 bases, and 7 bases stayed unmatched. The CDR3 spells CASSLAGGGLDEQFF. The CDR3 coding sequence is TGTGCCAGCAGCTTGGCCGGCGGGGGGTTGGATGAGCAGTTCTTC. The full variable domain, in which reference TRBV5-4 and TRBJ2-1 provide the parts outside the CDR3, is ETGVTQSPTHLIKTRGQQVTLRCSSQSGHNTVSWYQQALGQGPQFIFQYYREEENGRGNFPPRFSGLQFPNYSSELNVNALELDDSALYLCASSLAGGGLDEQFFGPGTRLTVL.

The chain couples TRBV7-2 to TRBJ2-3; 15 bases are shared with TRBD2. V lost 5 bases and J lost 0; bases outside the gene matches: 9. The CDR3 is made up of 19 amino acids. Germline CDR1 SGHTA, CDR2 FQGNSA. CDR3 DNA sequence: TGTGCCAGCAGCGTACGCTCCGGGACTAGCGGGGGGAGCACAGATACGCAGTATTTT. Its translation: CASSVRSGTSGGSTDTQYF.

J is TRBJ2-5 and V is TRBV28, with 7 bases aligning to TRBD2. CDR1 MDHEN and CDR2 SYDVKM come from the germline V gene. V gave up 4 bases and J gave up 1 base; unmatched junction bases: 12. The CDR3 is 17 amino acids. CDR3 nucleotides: TGTGCCAGCAGTTGGGTGGAGGCTAGCGGCTCCCAAGAGACCCAGTACTTC. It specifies CASSWVEASGSQETQYF. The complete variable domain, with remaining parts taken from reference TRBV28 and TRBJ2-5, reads DVKVTQSSRYLVKRTGEKVFLECVQDMDHENMFWYRQDPGLGLRLIYFSYDVKMKEKGDIPEGYSVSREKKERFSLILESASTNQTSMYLCASSWVEASGSQETQYFGPGTRLLVL.

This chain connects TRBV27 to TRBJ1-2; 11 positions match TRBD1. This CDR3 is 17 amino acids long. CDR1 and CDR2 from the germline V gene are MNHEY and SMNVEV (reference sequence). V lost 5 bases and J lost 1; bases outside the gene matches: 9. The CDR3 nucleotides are TGTGCCAGCAGTCACGTTGGACAGGGGGCTCATAACTATGGCTACACCTTC. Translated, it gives CASSHVGQGAHNYGYTF.

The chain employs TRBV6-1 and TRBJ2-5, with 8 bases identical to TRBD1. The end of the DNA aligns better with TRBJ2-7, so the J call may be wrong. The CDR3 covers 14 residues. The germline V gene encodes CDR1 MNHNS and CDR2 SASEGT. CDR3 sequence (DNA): TGTGCCAGCAGTGCCGGGACAGGCGGAGGCGAGCAGTACTTC. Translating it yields CASSAGTGGGEQYF.

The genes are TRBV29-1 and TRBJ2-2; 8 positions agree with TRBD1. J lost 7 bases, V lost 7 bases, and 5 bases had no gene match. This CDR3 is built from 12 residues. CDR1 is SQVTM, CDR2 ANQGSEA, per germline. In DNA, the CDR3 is TGCAGCGCCAACAGGGGGATCGGGGAGCTGTTTTTT. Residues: CSANRGIGELFF.

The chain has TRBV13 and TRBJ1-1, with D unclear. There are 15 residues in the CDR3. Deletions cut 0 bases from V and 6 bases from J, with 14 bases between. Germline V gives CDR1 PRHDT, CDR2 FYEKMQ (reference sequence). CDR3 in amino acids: CASSLGGPEASEAFF. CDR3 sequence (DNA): TGTGCCAGCAGCTTAGGCGGGCCGGAGGCTTCTGAAGCTTTCTTT.